The next 5 T cell receptor beta chains were all read from a single sample in a study of blood T cell repertoires in COVID-19. Measured with immunoSEQ multiplex PCR; TCRdb has only the in-frame clones, and not every one. In the table there are a few hundred thousand clones, roughly 84% of which are singletons. Sequencing input: peripheral blood. Receptor source: a young woman with acute or convalescent COVID-19.

This clone was detected only once. This sample also contains other DNA sequences that code for the same CDR3. V gene TRBV19 combines with J gene TRBJ2-7; 12 positions match TRBD2. This CDR3 has 14 amino acids. Trimming at V came to 6 bases and at J to 4 bases, leaving 4 bases not matched to a gene. Germline-derived CDR1 and CDR2 are LNHDA and SQIVND (reference sequence). CDR3 residues: CASSRTSGIYEQYF. CDR3 nucleotides: TGTGCCAGTAGCCGGACTAGCGGGATTTACGAGCAGTACTTC.

This clone has only a few counts. The chain is built from TRBV12-3 or TRBV12-4 and TRBJ1-1; 7 positions match TRBD1. V lost 5 bases, J lost 5 bases, and 2 bases stayed unmatched. The CDR3 totals 12 residues. The CDR3 DNA sequence: TGTGCCAGCAGTCAGGGACAGACTGAAGCTTTCTTT. It encodes CASSQGQTEAFF.

The rearrangement links TRBV9 to TRBJ1-1; D might be TRBD1 (5 bases). Trimming left V 0 bases short and J 3 bases short, with 9 bases between. This CDR3 region has 14 residues. From germline, CDR1 is SGDLS and CDR2 YYNGEE. The CDR3 bases are TGTGCCAGCAGCGTAGGCGGGGGGGACACTGAAGCTTTCTTT. Translating it yields CASSVGGGDTEAFF.

This sequence joins TRBV6-4 and TRBJ2-1, with 7 bases identical to TRBD2. The CDR3 consists of 15 residues. With 4 bases clipped from V and 6 bases from J, the junction kept 9 bases outside the gene matches. Germline CDR1 and CDR2: MRHNA and SNTAGT. CDR3 DNA sequence: TGTGCCAGCAGTGTAGAGACTAGCCCACGCAATGAGCAGTTCTTC. This gives the protein CASSVETSPRNEQFF.

As concerns this clone: Other nucleotide sequences from this sample produce the same CDR3. This sequence joins TRBV27 and TRBJ1-5, with TRBD1 as a possible D gene (5 bases). This CDR3 contains 13 residues. The germline CDR1 and CDR2 sequences are MNHEY and SMNVEV (reference sequence). Trimming shortened V by 3 bases and J by 7 bases, and 10 bases separated the two germline ends. CDR3 loop: CASSFGGEQPQHF. The CDR3 DNA follows: TGTGCCAGCAGTTTCGGGGGGGAGCAGCCCCAGCATTTT.